Described below is a single TCR beta chain sequence and its context. Per germline, CDR1 LNHDA and CDR2 SQIVND (reference sequence). The V gene end was trimmed by 5 bases and the J gene end by 0 bases; junction bases not matched to a gene: 4. The CDR3 consists of 16 residues. These data belong to a study of blood T cell repertoires in COVID-19. Looking at the study overall: Both acute and convalescent COVID-19 samples were obtained from the United States, Italy and Spain. T cells, B-cell-depleted T cells, or PBMCs provided the cDNA or gDNA that served as material.

How the authors handled the data: Estimation of nucleated cell counts was performed using reference gene primer amplification. Some clones are missing from TCRdb's copy, which holds only in-frame ones; the method was immunoSEQ multiplex PCR. That table furnishes V, J and clone size, whereas the DNA furnished D and trimming. This sample carries around 34,000 clones, roughly 82% of them seen once, and the ten largest clones take roughly 40%. The specimen was peripheral blood. V gene TRBV19 combines with J gene TRBJ2-6, with TRBD2 matching over 7 bases. The source of this sequence is a man of 80 years or more with active or convalescent COVID-19. The CDR3 coding sequence is TGTGCCAGTAGTCCGCCGGGGGGCTCTGGGGCCAACGTCCTGACTTTC. This codes for CASSPPGGSGANVLTF. The full variable domain, with the rest looked up from reference TRBV19 and TRBJ2-6, is DGGITQSPKYLFRKEGQNVTLSCEQNLNHDAMYWYRQDPGQGLRLIYYSQIVNDFQKGDIAEGYSVSREKKESFPLTVTSAQKNPTAFYLCASSPPGGSGANVLTFGAGSRLTVL.